The present entry profiles one TCR beta chain with its context. Its antigen is unknown. Germline CDR1 reads MNHEY; CDR2 reads SVGAGI. V was pared by 5 bases and J by 0 bases, with 10 bases between. This CDR3 comprises 15 residues. Some clones are missing from TCRdb's copy, which holds only in-frame ones; the method was immunoSEQ multiplex PCR. Of tens of thousands of clones in the sample, approximately 94% were seen once. The data originate from a study of T cell therapy after organ transplantation. General study results and limits: Nonresponder repertoires showed strong pretherapy expansions, barely changing post-therapy. Post-therapy reconstitution appeared to include transferred and endogenous clonotypes.

Sequencing used CD8+ T cells from blood, obtained before autologous CMV-specific T cell therapy. The chain couples TRBV6-5 to TRBJ2-2; D is unclear. This sequence was found in a human patient who had received a solid organ transplant and had CMV disease. Here the CDR3 reads CASSHGQPNTGELFF. Here the CDR3 DNA reads TGTGCCAGCAGTCACGGGCAGCCGAACACCGGGGAGCTGTTTTTT.